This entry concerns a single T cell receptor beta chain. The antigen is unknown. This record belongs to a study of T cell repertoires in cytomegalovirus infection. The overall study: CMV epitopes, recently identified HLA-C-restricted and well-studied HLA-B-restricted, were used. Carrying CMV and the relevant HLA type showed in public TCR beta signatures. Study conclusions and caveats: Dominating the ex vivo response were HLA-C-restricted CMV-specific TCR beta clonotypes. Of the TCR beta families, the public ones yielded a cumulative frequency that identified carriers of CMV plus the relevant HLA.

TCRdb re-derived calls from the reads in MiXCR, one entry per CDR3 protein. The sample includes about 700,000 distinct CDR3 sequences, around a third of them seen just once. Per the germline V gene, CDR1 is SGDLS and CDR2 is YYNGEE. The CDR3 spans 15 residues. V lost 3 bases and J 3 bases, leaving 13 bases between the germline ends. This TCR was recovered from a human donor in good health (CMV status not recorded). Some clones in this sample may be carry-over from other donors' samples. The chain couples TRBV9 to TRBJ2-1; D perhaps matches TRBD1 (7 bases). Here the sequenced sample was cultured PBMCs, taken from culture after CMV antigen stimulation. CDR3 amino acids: CASSAAGQNYNEQFF. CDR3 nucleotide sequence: TGTGCCAGCAGCGCCGCGGGACAGAACTACAATGAGCAGTTCTTC. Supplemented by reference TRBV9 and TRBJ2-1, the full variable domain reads DSGVTQTPKHLITATGQRVTLRCSPRSGDLSVYWYQQSLDQGLQFLIQYYNGEERAKGNILERFSAQQFPDLHSELNLSSLELGDSALYFCASSAAGQNYNEQFFGPGTRLTVL.